The 3 T cell receptor beta chains below all came from one sample that was sequenced in a study of tissue T cells after allogeneic stem cell transplantation. The data were produced by immunoSEQ multiplex PCR, yet TCRdb's version contains in-frame clones alone and is incomplete. The sample carries approximately 4,000 clones, just under 75% recorded once. Specimen: left colon tissue, collected at autopsy. Receptors were obtained from a woman between 18 and 55 years old with breast cancer.

This chain links TRBV7-8 with TRBJ2-7, with 7 bases that match TRBD1. The CDR3 runs 14 residues. V gave up 5 bases and J gave up 0 bases; unmatched junction bases: 4. Germline-derived CDR1 and CDR2 are SGHVS and FQNEAQ. CDR3 DNA sequence: TGTGCCAGCAGCCCGGGACAGACCTCCTACGAGCAGTACTTC. Translation gives CASSPGQTSYEQYF.

The chain couples TRBV7-8 to TRBJ2-2; TRBD2 agrees at 14 bases. V trimming: 4 bases; J trimming: 6 bases; junction bases outside the gene matches: 7. The CDR3 runs 17 residues. Germline V CDR1 and CDR2: SGHVS, FQNEAQ. Written as DNA, the CDR3 is TGTGCCAGCAGCTCCAAGTTGACTAGCGGGAGGGCCGGGGAGCTGTTTTTT. Translated: CASSSKLTSGRAGELFF.

Worth noting for this clone: The junction does not match germline at one end; this may be a read error. This rearrangement joins TRBV30 to TRBJ1-5; no firm D call. CDR3 length: 14 amino acids. Looked up from germline, CDR1 is GTSNPN and CDR2 is SVGIG (reference sequence). The CDR3 loop is CAWSLGRSTQPQHF. The CDR3 nucleotides read TGTGCCTGGAGCCTCGGGCGCAGCACTCAGCCCCAGCATTTT.